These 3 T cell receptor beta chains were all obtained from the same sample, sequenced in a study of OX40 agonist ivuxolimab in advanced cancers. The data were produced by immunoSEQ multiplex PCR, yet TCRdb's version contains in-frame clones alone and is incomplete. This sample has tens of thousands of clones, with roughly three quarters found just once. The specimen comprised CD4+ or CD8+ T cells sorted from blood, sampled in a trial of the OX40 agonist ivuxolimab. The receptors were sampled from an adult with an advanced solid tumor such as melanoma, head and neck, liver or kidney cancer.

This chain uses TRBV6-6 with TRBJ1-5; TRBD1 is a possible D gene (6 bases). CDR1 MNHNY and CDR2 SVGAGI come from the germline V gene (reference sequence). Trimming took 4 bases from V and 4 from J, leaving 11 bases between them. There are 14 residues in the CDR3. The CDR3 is CASSLRQENQPQHF. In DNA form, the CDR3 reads TGTGCCAGCAGTTTAAGACAGGAGAATCAGCCCCAGCATTTT.

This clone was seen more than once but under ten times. This chain's CDR3 is CASSPDRAELGYTF. The CDR3 DNA is TGCGCCAGCAGCCCTGACAGGGCCGAATTGGGCTACACCTTC. The chain has TRBV5-1 and TRBJ1-2; TRBD1 aligns across 7 bases. This CDR3 has 14 residues. Germline lookup yields CDR1 SGHRS and CDR2 YFSETQ. The ends lost 4 bases at V and 8 bases at J; junction bases unmatched: 11.

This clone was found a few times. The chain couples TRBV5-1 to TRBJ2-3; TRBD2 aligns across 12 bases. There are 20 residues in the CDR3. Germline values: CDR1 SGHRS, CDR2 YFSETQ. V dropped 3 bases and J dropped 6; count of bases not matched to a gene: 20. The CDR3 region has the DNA TGCGCCAGCAGCTGGGACCGGGTCCGAGCCCTAGCGGGAGGGAACGATACGCAGTATTTT. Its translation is CASSWDRVRALAGGNDTQYF.